Presented here are 10 T cell receptor beta chains from one specimen sequenced in a study of blood T cell repertoires in COVID-19. Produced via immunoSEQ multiplex PCR; TCRdb's table is partial and in-frame only. Here the sample spans more than 85,000 clones, about nine tenths being singletons. Material: peripheral blood. Source of these receptors: a woman between 45 and 65 years old with COVID-19, enrolled during active disease.

The chain combines TRBV10-1 with TRBJ1-1, with a weak D call TRBD1 (5 bases). The germline V gene encodes CDR1 WNHNN and CDR2 SYGVQD (reference sequence). This CDR3 region has 16 residues. V was pared by 5 bases and J by 4 bases, with 20 bases between. In nucleotides, the CDR3 is TGCGCCAGCAGTTATAGACAAGGGGCAGGGCCCACTGAAGCTTTCTTT. It yields the protein CASSYRQGAGPTEAFF.

The sample holds a few counts of this clone. The rearrangement uses TRBV2 and TRBJ1-1; perhaps TRBD1 as D (5 bases). Germline V CDR1 and CDR2: SNHLY, FYNNEI. V dropped 4 bases and J dropped 5 bases, with 14 bases sitting between them. The CDR3 contains 14 residues. CDR3 in amino acids: CASSGRQGGTEAFF. The CDR3, as DNA: TGTGCCAGCAGTGGCCGGCAGGGTGGGACTGAAGCTTTCTTT.

CDR3 region: CASSLGLDRRETQYF. The CDR3 bases are TGTGCCAGCAGCTTAGGACTAGACCGACGGGAGACCCAGTACTTC. The V call is TRBV7-9, the J call TRBJ2-5; TRBD2 is a possible D gene (6 bases). Germline loops: CDR1 SEHNR, CDR2 FQNEAQ (reference sequence). CDR3 size: 15 residues. The V gene lost 1 base and the J gene lost 5 bases, with 14 bases spanning the gap.

This chain links TRBV5-4 with TRBJ2-5, with a tentative D call TRBD2 (5 bases). Germline-derived CDR1 and CDR2 are SGHNT and YYREEE (reference sequence). Trimming took 4 bases from V and 5 from J, leaving 24 bases between them. CDR3 length: 17 residues. CDR3 nucleotide sequence: TGTGCCAGCAGCGCGACACCGGGATTGAGTCCCGAGGAGACCCAGTACTTC. Its translation: CASSATPGLSPEETQYF.

V and J are TRBV7-3 and TRBJ2-6; D possibly corresponds to TRBD2 (5 bases). Trimming removed 7 bases from V and 3 bases from J, with 16 bases in between. The CDR3 consists of 16 residues. In germline, CDR1 is SGHTA, CDR2 FQGTGA. For the CDR3, the DNA is TGTGCCAGCACCGAATTAGGACGGGGTGGGGCCAACGTCCTGACTTTC. It specifies CASTELGRGGANVLTF.

The gene calls are TRBV4-2 and TRBJ2-5; D not certain. V was clipped by 0 bases and J by 2 bases, with 16 bases between them. The V gene's germline CDR1 is LGHNA and CDR2 YNFKEQ. This CDR3 contains 17 residues. Here the CDR3 DNA reads TGTGCCAGCAGCCAAGATACACAAACCACCACACAAGAGACCCAGTACTTC. Its protein product is CASSQDTQTTTQETQYF.

This rearrangement joins TRBV13 to TRBJ1-6, with D perhaps matching TRBD1 (6 bases). The CDR3 sequence is 14 residues long. Trimming took 0 bases from V and 10 from J, leaving 10 bases between them. CDR1 is PRHDT and CDR2 is FYEKMQ in the germline V gene (reference sequence). CDR3 sequence: CASSLGQGGSPLHF. The CDR3 nucleotides are TGTGCCAGCAGCTTAGGACAGGGTGGGTCACCCCTCCACTTT.

This chain connects TRBV5-1 to TRBJ2-3; 11 bases fit TRBD2. Per germline, CDR1 SGHRS and CDR2 YFSETQ. V lost 0 bases and J lost 6; bases outside the gene matches: 6. This CDR3 region has 16 residues. CDR3 DNA sequence: TGCGCCAGCAGCTTGGGTAGCGGGGGGGCCGATGATACGCAGTATTTT. Its translation is CASSLGSGGADDTQYF.

The sample holds one count of this clone. V is TRBV28 and J is TRBJ2-7, with D maybe TRBD1 (5 bases). CDR1 is MDHEN, CDR2 SYDVKM, per germline. The CDR3 length is 13 residues. V gave up 6 bases and J gave up 3 bases, with 12 bases separating them. This CDR3 is CASSYNQGYEQYF. The CDR3 region has the DNA TGTGCCAGCAGCTACAACCAGGGCTACGAGCAGTACTTC.

This chain connects TRBV3-1 (or the pseudogene TRBV3-2) to TRBJ2-1; TRBD2 matches at 15 bases. The CDR3 totals 18 residues. The V and J ends lost 4 bases and 8 bases, in that order; junction bases with no gene match: 12. The germline CDR1 and CDR2 sequences are LGHDT and YNNKEL (reference sequence). The CDR3 sequence: CASSPPLGLAGGPHEQFF. The CDR3 DNA reads as TGTGCCAGCAGCCCACCCCTAGGACTAGCGGGGGGGCCACATGAGCAGTTCTTC.